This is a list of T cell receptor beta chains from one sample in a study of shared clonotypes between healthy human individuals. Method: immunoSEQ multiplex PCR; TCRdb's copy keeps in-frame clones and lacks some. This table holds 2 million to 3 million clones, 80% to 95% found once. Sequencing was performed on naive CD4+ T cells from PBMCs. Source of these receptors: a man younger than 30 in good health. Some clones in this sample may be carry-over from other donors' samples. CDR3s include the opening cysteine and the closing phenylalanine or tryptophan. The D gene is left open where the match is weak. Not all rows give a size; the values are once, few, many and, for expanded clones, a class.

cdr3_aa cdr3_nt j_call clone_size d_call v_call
CASSPGGGLGKRAQFF TGTGCCAGCAGCCCTGGGGGGGGACTGGGAAAACGGGCGCAGTTCTTC TRBJ2-1 NA TRBD2 TRBV7-2
CASSSGTGAYNEQFF TGCGCCAGCAGCTCCGGGACAGGGGCCTACAATGAGCAGTTCTTC TRBJ2-1 NA TRBD1 TRBV10-1
CASRRRLYTDTQYF TGTGCCAGCCGTAGGCGTCTATACACAGATACGCAGTATTTT TRBJ2-3 once NA TRBV6-5
CASSQGEQRRSGNTIYF TGTGCCAGCAGCCAGGGGGAACAGCGGCGCTCTGGAAACACCATATATTTT TRBJ1-3 NA NA TRBV4-2
CASSFLQGDWGNTIYF TGTGCCAGCAGTTTTCTCCAGGGGGACTGGGGAAACACCATATATTTT TRBJ1-3 NA TRBD1 TRBV28
CASEREKRYNEQFF TGTGCCTCCGAGCGGGAAAAGCGGTACAATGAGCAGTTCTTC TRBJ2-1 NA TRBD2 TRBV30
CASSLVERIRSTDTQYF TGTGCCAGCAGTTTGGTTGAACGGATCCGGAGCACAGATACGCAGTATTTT TRBJ2-3 NA NA TRBV27
CASSQKTRYNEQFF TGTGCCAGCAGCCAAAAAACCCGGTACAATGAGCAGTTCTTC TRBJ2-1 NA NA TRBV7-2
CASSTLPGTRNEQFF TGTGCCAGCAGCACTCTACCCGGGACTAGGAATGAGCAGTTCTTC TRBJ2-1 NA TRBD2 TRBV9
CASSLGLAGGPWEQYF TGTGCCAGCAGTCTGGGACTAGCGGGAGGGCCGTGGGAGCAGTACTTC TRBJ2-7 NA TRBD2 TRBV28
CASTDRASNEKLFF TGTGCCAGCACCGACCGGGCCTCTAATGAAAAACTGTTTTTT TRBJ1-4 NA NA TRBV28
CASSRSAEQYF TGTGCCAGCAGCCGATCGGCAGAGCAGTACTTC TRBJ2-7 NA NA TRBV7-9
CATSRQGHSTEAFF TGTGCCACCAGCAGACAGGGACATTCGACTGAAGCTTTCTTT TRBJ1-1 few NA TRBV15
CASSLVEGAGLTDTQYF TGTGCCAGCAGCTTAGTTGAGGGGGCCGGTCTAACAGATACGCAGTATTTT TRBJ2-3 NA TRBD1 TRBV7-8
CASSFTGTGGRNTIYF TGTGCCAGCAGCTTCACCGGGACAGGGGGCCGAAACACCATATATTTT TRBJ1-3 NA TRBD1 TRBV7-8
CASSVVSRGETQYF TGTGCCAGCAGCGTAGTATCCAGAGGGGAGACCCAGTACTTC TRBJ2-5 NA NA TRBV9
CASSLALLAGELFF TGCGCCAGCAGCTTGGCCCTACTCGCCGGGGAGCTGTTTTTT TRBJ2-2 NA NA TRBV5-1
CASSLVYEQYF TGTGCCAGCAGCTTAGTGTACGAGCAGTACTTC TRBJ2-7 NA NA TRBV11-2
CASSPSGREDTQYF TGTGCCAGCAGCCCTAGCGGGAGGGAAGATACGCAGTATTTT TRBJ2-3 once TRBD2 TRBV9
CASSFEGKNIQYF TGTGCCAGCAGCTTTGAGGGCAAAAACATTCAGTACTTC TRBJ2-4 NA NA TRBV5-5
CASSQDQGYEQYF TGCGCCAGCAGCCAAGATCAGGGGTACGAGCAGTACTTC TRBJ2-7 NA NA TRBV4-3
CASSPGTAGNTIYF TGCGCCAGCAGCCCCGGGACGGCTGGAAACACCATATATTTT TRBJ1-3 NA NA TRBV5-1
CASSPHPGVGEQYF TGTGCCAGCAGCCCTCACCCAGGGGTAGGCGAGCAGTACTTC TRBJ2-7 NA NA TRBV7-6
CASSQGTSWNNEQFF TGCGCCAGCAGCCAAGGGACTAGCTGGAACAATGAGCAGTTCTTC TRBJ2-1 NA TRBD2 TRBV4-1
CASSRGPRAEKLFF TGTGCCAGCAGCCGCGGGCCCCGGGCGGAAAAACTGTTTTTT TRBJ1-4 once NA TRBV5-6
CASSKVAGGPRNIQYF TGTGCCAGTAGTAAAGTAGCGGGAGGGCCTCGAAACATTCAGTACTTC TRBJ2-4 NA TRBD2 TRBV19
CASSSPAGGGQPQHF TGTGCCAGCAGTTCACCCGCGGGGGGTGGACAGCCCCAGCATTTT TRBJ1-5 few NA TRBV28
CATSPGFTGGVYGYTF TGTGCCACCAGCCCAGGTTTTACAGGGGGAGTCTATGGCTACACCTTC TRBJ1-2 NA TRBD1 TRBV15
CASSLRVGSRNTEAFF TGTGCCAGCAGCTTAAGGGTGGGTTCAAGGAACACTGAAGCTTTCTTT TRBJ1-1 NA NA TRBV7-9
CASSLWFRGETQYF TGCGCCAGCAGCTTGTGGTTCAGGGGAGAGACCCAGTACTTC TRBJ2-5 NA NA TRBV5-1
CASRAHNEQFF TGTGCCAGTAGGGCTCACAATGAGCAGTTCTTC TRBJ2-1 NA NA TRBV19
CASSQLAGVDTQYF TGTGCCAGCAGTCAACTAGCGGGAGTGGATACGCAGTATTTT TRBJ2-3 NA TRBD2 TRBV6-5
CASSLTSGGVYEQFF TGTGCCAGCAGCTTAACTAGTGGGGGAGTGTATGAGCAGTTCTTC TRBJ2-1 NA NA TRBV7-3
CASSQDGQRYEQYF TGTGCCAGCAGCCAAGACGGGCAGCGTTACGAGCAGTACTTC TRBJ2-7 NA NA TRBV4-2
CASSNPGTSSNTGELFF TGCGCCAGCAGCAACCCCGGGACTAGCAGTAACACCGGGGAGCTGTTTTTT TRBJ2-2 NA TRBD2 TRBV4-1
CASSVTGGDTEAFF TGTGCCAGCAGCGTTACAGGGGGAGACACTGAAGCTTTCTTT TRBJ1-1 NA TRBD1 TRBV9
CASSFYISGDGELFF TGTGCCAGCAGTTTCTATATAAGCGGAGACGGGGAGCTGTTTTTT TRBJ2-2 NA NA TRBV27
CASTSPRGRYNEQFF TGTGCCAGCACCTCACCACGGGGGCGGTACAATGAGCAGTTCTTC TRBJ2-1 NA NA TRBV7-2
CASRVGLYSGNTIYF TGTGCCAGCAGGGTCGGCCTCTACTCTGGAAACACCATATATTTT TRBJ1-3 NA NA TRBV2
CASSEIGEKLFF TGTGCCAGCAGCGAGATTGGGGAAAAACTGTTTTTT TRBJ1-4 NA NA TRBV28
CSARNTDTQYF TGCAGTGCTAGGAATACAGATACGCAGTATTTT TRBJ2-3 NA NA TRBV20-1
CASSVMGHPTDTQYF TGTGCCAGCAGCGTAATGGGGCACCCCACAGATACGCAGTATTTT TRBJ2-3 NA NA TRBV9
CASGGGWETQYF TGTGCCAGCGGGGGGGGTTGGGAGACCCAGTACTTC TRBJ2-5 NA TRBD2 TRBV6-1
CASSPQVTSYNEQFF TGTGCCAGCAGCCCACAAGTTACCTCCTACAATGAGCAGTTCTTC TRBJ2-1 NA NA TRBV11-2
CASSILDRGRTGELFF TGTGCCAGTAGTATACTGGACAGGGGGCGTACCGGGGAGCTGTTTTTT TRBJ2-2 NA TRBD1 TRBV19
CASTGTALGDTEAFF TGTGCCAGTACCGGGACCGCCCTCGGGGACACTGAAGCTTTCTTT TRBJ1-1 once NA TRBV19
CAWSVGGRARQFF TGTGCCTGGAGTGTCGGCGGGAGGGCCCGGCAGTTCTTC TRBJ2-1 NA TRBD2 TRBV30
CASSTDRGPSYEQYF TGTGCCAGCAGTACCGACAGGGGTCCCTCCTACGAGCAGTACTTC TRBJ2-7 NA TRBD1 TRBV11-3
CASSRRMAEPLGGEQFF TGTGCCAGCAGCCGGAGGATGGCGGAGCCCCTCGGGGGTGAGCAGTTCTTC TRBJ2-1 NA NA TRBV7-9
CASSLGSPETQYF TGTGCCAGCAGTTTGGGATCCCCAGAGACCCAGTACTTC TRBJ2-5 NA NA TRBV28
CASSPGTGGEKLFF TGTGCCAGCTCACCCGGAACAGGGGGGGAAAAACTGTTTTTT TRBJ1-4 NA TRBD1 TRBV18
CASSTTALITEAFF TGTGCCAGCAGTACGACAGCCCTTATCACTGAAGCTTTCTTT TRBJ1-1 NA NA TRBV2
CATLPRGGGANVLTF TGTGCCACCCTGCCCAGGGGTGGCGGGGCCAACGTCCTGACTTTC TRBJ2-6 NA NA TRBV15
CASSPWGSSGSTGEQFF TGTGCCAGCAGCCCCTGGGGTTCGAGCGGGAGCACGGGTGAGCAGTTCTTC TRBJ2-1 NA TRBD2 TRBV9